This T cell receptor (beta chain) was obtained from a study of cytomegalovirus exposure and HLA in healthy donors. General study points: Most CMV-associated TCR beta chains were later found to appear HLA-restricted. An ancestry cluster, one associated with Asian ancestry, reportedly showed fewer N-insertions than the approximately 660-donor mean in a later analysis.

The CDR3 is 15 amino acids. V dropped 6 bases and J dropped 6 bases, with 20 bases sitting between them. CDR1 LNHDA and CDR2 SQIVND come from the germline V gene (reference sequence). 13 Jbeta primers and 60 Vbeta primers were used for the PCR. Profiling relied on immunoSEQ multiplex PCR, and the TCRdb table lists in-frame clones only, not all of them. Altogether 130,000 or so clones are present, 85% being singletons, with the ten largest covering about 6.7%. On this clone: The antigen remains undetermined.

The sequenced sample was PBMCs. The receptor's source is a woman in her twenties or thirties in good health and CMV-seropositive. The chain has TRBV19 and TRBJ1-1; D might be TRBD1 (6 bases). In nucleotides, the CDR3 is TGTGCCAGTAGGACCGGGACACTCCCTGGGGCTGAAGCTTTCTTT. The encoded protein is CASRTGTLPGAEAFF.